A single sample gave rise to the 29 T cell receptor beta chains below, sequenced in a study of blood T cell repertoires in COVID-19. Assay used: immunoSEQ multiplex PCR; TCRdb lists only in-frame clones, some missing. Among about 48,000 clones listed, 85% were seen once. The specimen was peripheral blood. The source is a woman aged 55-75 years with acute or convalescent COVID-19.

The rearrangement joins TRBV18 to TRBJ2-3, with D possibly matching TRBD2 (6 bases). Germline-derived CDR1 and CDR2 are KGHSH and LQKENI. The CDR3 totals 15 residues. The V and J ends lost 3 bases and 1 base respectively, with 11 bases between them. In DNA, the CDR3 is TGTGCCAGCTCACCCGCGGCTAGCGGCACAGATACGCAGTATTTT. It specifies CASSPAASGTDTQYF.

V and J are TRBV4-1 and TRBJ2-7, with D possibly being TRBD1 (5 bases). The CDR3 runs 15 residues. Trimming shortened V by 5 bases and J by 3 bases, and 17 bases separated the two germline ends. Germline-derived CDR1 and CDR2 are MGHRA and YSYEKL. The CDR3: CASSSREAGHYEQYF. In nucleotides, the CDR3 is TGCGCCAGCAGCTCCCGCGAGGCAGGGCACTACGAGCAGTACTTC.

V is TRBV29-1 and J is TRBJ1-1; D unresolved. Germline V gene sequence: CDR1 SQVTM, CDR2 ANQGSEA. This CDR3 is 10 amino acids long. V gave up 8 bases and J gave up 1 base, with 5 bases separating them. Here the CDR3 DNA reads TGCAGCATGAGGAACACTGAAGCTTTCTTT. It translates to CSMRNTEAFF.

This clone was counted between two and nine times. This chain joins TRBV5-6 and TRBJ2-1; 7 nucleotides agree with TRBD2. CDR3 length: 17 amino acids. Trimming cost V 0 bases and J 1 base; bases outside gene matches: 7. Per the germline V gene, CDR1 is SGHDT and CDR2 is YYEEEE. CDR3 loop: CASSLGRTGGSYNEQFF. The CDR3 DNA reads as TGTGCCAGCAGCTTGGGACGAACGGGAGGTTCCTACAATGAGCAGTTCTTC.

The chain employs TRBV19 and TRBJ2-3; 8 bases map to TRBD2. Per the germline V gene, CDR1 is LNHDA and CDR2 is SQIVND (reference sequence). The V segment lost 2 bases and the J segment 1 base; nucleotides outside the gene matches: 11. The CDR3 has 18 amino acids. The CDR3 coding sequence is TGTGCCAGTAGTATAAGGGGAGCGGGAGTGGGGCGCACAGATACGCAGTATTTT. This encodes CASSIRGAGVGRTDTQYF.

The chain employs TRBV9 and TRBJ1-2, with D possibly TRBD1 on 5 matching bases. The V gene's germline CDR1 is SGDLS and CDR2 YYNGEE. Trimming cost V 4 bases and J 3 bases, with 10 bases left between them. This CDR3 spans 13 amino acids. CDR3 sequence (DNA): TGTGCCAGCAGCCTCAGGGTAGACTATGGCTACACCTTC. As protein: CASSLRVDYGYTF.

In its sample, this clone was seen a few times. The V gene is TRBV5-6, the J gene TRBJ1-2; possible D gene TRBD1, 5 bases. Germline CDR1 SGHDT, CDR2 YYEEEE. The CDR3 runs to 16 residues. Trimming took off 0 bases at V and 8 bases at J, with 20 bases between the two ends. The CDR3 coding sequence is TGTGCCAGCAGCTTGGCCGGCGGCAGGGAATATCGCGGCTACACCTTC. Amino acids: CASSLAGGREYRGYTF.

The J gene is TRBJ2-3, the V gene TRBV6-2 or TRBV6-3; the match to TRBD1 covers 9 bases. CDR3 length: 16 amino acids. Unmatched junction bases numbered 11, after V lost 6 bases and J lost 4 bases. Germline CDR1 MNHEY, CDR2 SVGEGT. The CDR3: CASSAPPGQGADTQYF. DNA for the CDR3: TGTGCCAGCAGCGCGCCCCCGGGACAGGGAGCAGATACGCAGTATTTT.

The CDR3 DNA reads TGTGCCAGTACCAAAGGGGGGGCGGGAGAGTCCTACAATGAGCAGTTCTTC. It yields the protein CASTKGGAGESYNEQFF. The chain joins TRBV19 to TRBJ2-1, with D tentatively TRBD2 (7 bases). The length of the CDR3 is 17 residues. Germline V CDR1 and CDR2: LNHDA, SQIVND (reference sequence). Trimming took 7 bases from V and 1 from J, leaving 20 bases between them. Together with reference TRBV19 and TRBJ2-1, the CDR3 gives the full variable domain: DGGITQSPKYLFRKEGQNVTLSCEQNLNHDAMYWYRQDPGQGLRLIYYSQIVNDFQKGDIAEGYSVSREKKESFPLTVTSAQKNPTAFYLCASTKGGAGESYNEQFFGPGTRLTVL.

This clone was counted once. The chain employs TRBV5-5 and TRBJ1-2; D may be TRBD1 (5 bases). V dropped 0 bases and J dropped 3 bases, with 6 bases sitting between them. Germline V gives CDR1 SGHKS, CDR2 YYEKEE (reference sequence). This CDR3 has 13 residues. CDR3 nucleotide sequence: TGTGCCAGCAGCTTGGCAGGGTACTATGGCTACACCTTC. It codes for CASSLAGYYGYTF.

The chain is built from TRBV24-1 and TRBJ1-1; the match to TRBD1 covers 8 bases. The length of the CDR3 is 13 residues. Per the germline V gene, CDR1 is KGHDR and CDR2 is SFDVKD. The trim removed 2 bases at V and 9 bases at J, leaving 4 bases unmatched. The CDR3 loop is CATSDSRQGKAFF. Written as DNA, the CDR3 is TGTGCCACCAGTGATTCAAGACAGGGGAAAGCTTTCTTT.

V gene TRBV4-1 combines with J gene TRBJ1-3, with TRBD1 identical over 8 bases. CDR3 length equals 15 residues. Trimming at V came to 4 bases and at J to 1 base, leaving 3 bases not matched to a gene. Germline CDR1 reads MGHRA; CDR2 reads YSYEKL. The CDR3 DNA follows: TGCGCCAGCAGCCGAGACAGGGGATCTGGAAACACCATATATTTT. As protein: CASSRDRGSGNTIYF.

This clone was seen more than once but under ten times. The CDR3 region has the DNA TGTGCCAGCAGCTTATTTTCCGGGGATGCAGGCTACGAGCAGTACTTC. This codes for CASSLFSGDAGYEQYF. The V call is TRBV7-8, the J call TRBJ2-7, with a tentative D call TRBD2 (5 bases). CDR1 is SGHVS and CDR2 is FQNEAQ in the germline V gene. This CDR3 has 16 amino acids. V was trimmed by 2 bases and J by 3 bases, leaving 17 bases between them.

V gene TRBV3-1 (or the pseudogene TRBV3-2) combines with J gene TRBJ2-7, with TRBD1 matching 8 bases. The trim removed 5 bases at V and 0 bases at J, leaving 3 bases unmatched. The CDR3 covers 14 residues. Germline V gene sequence: CDR1 LGHDT, CDR2 YNNKEL (reference sequence). The CDR3 spells CASSRGQVSYEQYF. CDR3 DNA sequence: TGTGCCAGCAGCAGGGGACAGGTCTCCTACGAGCAGTACTTC.

The chain employs TRBV30 and TRBJ1-3; 7 bases align to TRBD1. The CDR3 covers 18 residues. The trim removed 6 bases at V and 0 bases at J, leaving 17 bases unmatched. CDR1 is GTSNPN and CDR2 is SVGIG in the germline V gene (reference sequence). Written as DNA, the CDR3 is TGTGCCTGCAGGCTTGTTCCCTGGGACAGCCGCTCTGGAAACACCATATATTTT. It translates to CACRLVPWDSRSGNTIYF.

The J gene is TRBJ1-2, the V gene TRBV19; D is uncertain. This CDR3 spans 14 amino acids. Germline loops: CDR1 LNHDA, CDR2 SQIVND (reference sequence). Trimming left V 0 bases short and J 2 bases short, with 7 bases between. Written as DNA, the CDR3 is TGTGCCAGTAGTATAGACAGAAACAACTATGGCTACACCTTC. The encoded protein is CASSIDRNNYGYTF.

The rearrangement uses TRBV2 and TRBJ2-2; a weak D match, TRBD1 (5 bases). This CDR3 is 14 amino acids long. Germline V gene lookup returns CDR1 SNHLY and CDR2 FYNNEI. Trimming stripped 5 bases from V and 6 bases from J, with 13 bases between. The CDR3 DNA reads as TGTGCCAGCAGTATAGGGGTAACAGCCGGGGAGCTGTTTTTT. Encoded protein: CASSIGVTAGELFF. Full variable domain (missing parts from reference TRBV2 and TRBJ2-2): EPEVTQTPSHQVTQMGQEVILRCVPISNHLYFYWYRQILGQKVEFLVSFYNNEISEKSEIFDDQFSVERPDGSNFTLKIRSTKLEDSAMYFCASSIGVTAGELFFGEGSRLTVL.

This chain uses TRBV28 with TRBJ2-7, with TRBD1 identical over 7 bases. V gave up 8 bases and J gave up 2 bases; unmatched junction bases: 9. The CDR3 has 14 amino acids. Germline V gives CDR1 MDHEN, CDR2 SYDVKM. In nucleotides, the CDR3 is TGTGCCAGCTGCACAGGGGATATCACCTACGAGCAGTACTTC. Protein sequence: CASCTGDITYEQYF.

The V and J genes are TRBV7-2 and TRBJ2-7; TRBD2 aligns across 10 bases. The J segment lost 7 bases and the V segment lost 4 bases, leaving 13 bases of the junction unmatched. The CDR3 covers 16 residues. Germline V gene lookup returns CDR1 SGHTA and CDR2 FQGNSA. The CDR3 here is CASSSETSGLKGEQYF. In nucleotides, the CDR3 is TGTGCCAGCAGCTCCGAGACTAGCGGGCTGAAGGGGGAGCAGTACTTC.

This chain uses TRBV2 with TRBJ2-3; possibly TRBD2 for D (6 bases). CDR1 and CDR2 from the germline V gene are SNHLY and FYNNEI. V was pared by 0 bases and J by 2 bases, with 18 bases between. This CDR3 has 18 residues. CDR3 residues: CASSEALNSWEVTDTQYF. The CDR3 bases are TGTGCCAGCAGTGAAGCGCTGAACTCCTGGGAGGTCACAGATACGCAGTATTTT. Full variable domain (remainder filled in from reference TRBV2 and TRBJ2-3): EPEVTQTPSHQVTQMGQEVILRCVPISNHLYFYWYRQILGQKVEFLVSFYNNEISEKSEIFDDQFSVERPDGSNFTLKIRSTKLEDSAMYFCASSEALNSWEVTDTQYFGPGTRLTVL.

This clone was seen a few times. The genes are TRBV7-8 and TRBJ1-2, with D perhaps TRBD1 (6 bases). Germline V gene lookup returns CDR1 SGHVS and CDR2 FQNEAQ. The CDR3 loop spans 15 amino acids. V was clipped by 2 bases and J by 8 bases, with 18 bases between them. This chain's CDR3 is CASSLSTQGPSGYTF. For the CDR3, the DNA is TGTGCCAGCAGCTTATCGACGCAGGGGCCCTCGGGCTACACCTTC. Filled out from reference TRBV7-8 and TRBJ1-2, the complete variable domain reads GAGVSQSPRYKVAKRGQDVALRCDPISGHVSLFWYQQALGQGPEFLTYFQNEAQLDKSGLPSDRFFAERPEGSVSTLKIQRTQQEDSAVYLCASSLSTQGPSGYTFGSGTRLTVV.

V usage is TRBV6-5 and J usage is TRBJ1-1, with 8 positions matching TRBD1. CDR3 length equals 14 residues. J lost 7 bases, V lost 6 bases, and 10 bases had no gene match. Germline V gene lookup returns CDR1 MNHEY and CDR2 SVGAGI. The CDR3 region has the DNA TGTGCCAGCAGCCGGACAGGGCTGAAGGGTGAAGCTTTCTTT. It is translated as CASSRTGLKGEAFF.

This chain links TRBV12-3 or TRBV12-4 with TRBJ2-7; possibly TRBD2 for D (5 bases). The CDR3 is made up of 13 amino acids. The V end was cut by 7 bases, the J end by 5 bases, with 15 bases between. This chain's CDR3 is CASIRSGVHEQYF. In DNA, the CDR3 is TGTGCCAGCATCCGATCCGGGGTCCACGAGCAGTACTTC.

In its sample, this clone ranks as medium-sized. J is TRBJ1-5 and V is TRBV7-2; D gene ambiguous. The CDR3 contains 14 residues. CDR1 is SGHTA and CDR2 is FQGNSA in the germline V gene. V gave up 5 bases and J gave up 2 bases, with 10 bases separating them. The CDR3 loop reads CASSPSGGNQPQHF. The CDR3 nucleotides are TGTGCCAGCAGCCCTAGTGGCGGCAATCAGCCCCAGCATTTT.

The V gene is TRBV7-7, the J gene TRBJ2-2, with 9 bases matching TRBD1. This CDR3 region has 15 residues. Germline V gene sequence: CDR1 SSHAT, CDR2 FNYEAQ (reference sequence). V dropped 5 bases and J dropped 6; count of bases not matched to a gene: 7. The CDR3 nucleotides are TGTGCCAGCAGCCAGGGACAGGGAGAGGCCGGGGAGCTGTTTTTT. It codes for CASSQGQGEAGELFF.

J is TRBJ1-1 and V is TRBV7-6; D gene ambiguous. V was clipped by 3 bases and J by 8 bases, with 7 bases between them. This CDR3 region has 11 residues. Germline V gene lookup returns CDR1 SGHVS and CDR2 FNYEAQ. CDR3 sequence: CASSFSREAFF. The CDR3 region has the DNA TGTGCCAGCAGCTTCTCGAGGGAAGCTTTCTTT.

CDR3: CASSPVWTGGNTIYF. The CDR3 nucleotides read TGTGCCAGCTCACCGGTCTGGACTGGGGGAAACACCATATATTTT. The V gene is TRBV18, the J gene TRBJ1-3; D remains unclear. The germline V gene has CDR1 KGHSH and CDR2 LQKENI. This CDR3 has 15 residues. V was cut by 3 bases and J by 4 bases, with 13 bases left in between.

The CDR3 is CASSAPREPQYF. The CDR3 bases are TGTGCCAGCAGCGCACCCCGGGAGCCGCAGTACTTC. The V and J genes are TRBV13 and TRBJ2-7; weak D call: TRBD2 (6 bases). Trimming cost V 5 bases and J 9 bases, with 14 bases left between them. The CDR3 is made up of 12 amino acids. Germline V CDR1 and CDR2: PRHDT, FYEKMQ (reference sequence).

The chain uses TRBV7-3 and TRBJ2-5, with D perhaps TRBD2 (5 bases). The germline CDR1 and CDR2 sequences are SGHTA and FQGTGA. The CDR3 has 14 residues. V was pared by 1 base and J by 3 bases, with 9 bases between. This chain's CDR3 is CASSLSGLKETQYF. CDR3 bases: TGTGCCAGCAGCTTAAGCGGGCTCAAAGAGACCCAGTACTTC.